In this sample, the clone carrying this TCR beta chain turned up many times. Its antigen is unidentified. The sample is drawn from a study of CD8 T cells in ankylosing spondylitis. Study results and caveats: In reactive arthritis synovial fluid and blood, some motif variants had been reported before. Within ankylosing spondylitis blood, a TCR beta motif made up of roughly eight highly homologous variants appeared to be characteristic. The authors reported significant enrichment of disease-linked clones in matched ankylosing spondylitis synovial fluid.

Quantitative barcoded 5'-RACE was used to prepare TCR beta libraries. MiXCR, applied by TCRdb to the 5' RACE reads, yields one record per CDR3 protein. This table has about 42,000 distinct CDR3 sequences, about 4.2% appearing once. J was trimmed by 5 bases and V by 4 bases; bases with no gene match: 10. Germline V gene data show CDR1 as SGDLS and CDR2 as YYNGEE. This CDR3 contains 18 residues. Input material: blood, either unsorted or a sorted T cell fraction (not recorded which). The chain employs TRBV9 and TRBJ2-2; the match to TRBD2 covers 14 bases. This receptor was taken from a female donor with ankylosing spondylitis or in good health (not recorded which). CDR3 amino acids: CASSHQLGLAGGTGELFF. CDR3 DNA sequence: TGTGCCAGCAGCCATCAGCTCGGACTAGCGGGGGGAACCGGGGAGCTGTTTTTT.